Given below is one T cell receptor beta chain in context. Its target is unknown. The data originate from a study of cytomegalovirus exposure and HLA in healthy donors. General study results and limits: The availability of immune exposure information extended only to CMV serostatus. A few CMV-associated chains were confirmed in vitro to be specific for CMV antigens. Rates of TCR association differed by HLA locus in a later analysis, with DRB1 highest and HLA-C lowest.

The PCR employed 60 Vbeta primers together with 13 Jbeta primers. Profiling relied on immunoSEQ multiplex PCR, and the TCRdb table lists in-frame clones only, not all of them. The repertoire holds roughly 150,000 clones, roughly 80% seen once, with 2% to 2.5% in the top ten. V gave up 5 bases and J gave up 2 bases; unmatched junction bases: 4. In germline, CDR1 is LNHDA, CDR2 SQIVND (reference sequence). The CDR3 extends over 14 amino acids. J is TRBJ1-2 and V is TRBV19; 8 bases are a match to TRBD1. The TCR comes from a male donor in good health and CMV-seronegative. Source material: PBMCs. The CDR3 nucleotides are TGTGCCAGTAGTGTCAGGGGGCGAAACTATGGCTACACCTTC. It specifies CASSVRGRNYGYTF. The full variable domain, its missing parts supplied by reference TRBV19 and TRBJ1-2, is DGGITQSPKYLFRKEGQNVTLSCEQNLNHDAMYWYRQDPGQGLRLIYYSQIVNDFQKGDIAEGYSVSREKKESFPLTVTSAQKNPTAFYLCASSVRGRNYGYTFGSGTRLTVV.